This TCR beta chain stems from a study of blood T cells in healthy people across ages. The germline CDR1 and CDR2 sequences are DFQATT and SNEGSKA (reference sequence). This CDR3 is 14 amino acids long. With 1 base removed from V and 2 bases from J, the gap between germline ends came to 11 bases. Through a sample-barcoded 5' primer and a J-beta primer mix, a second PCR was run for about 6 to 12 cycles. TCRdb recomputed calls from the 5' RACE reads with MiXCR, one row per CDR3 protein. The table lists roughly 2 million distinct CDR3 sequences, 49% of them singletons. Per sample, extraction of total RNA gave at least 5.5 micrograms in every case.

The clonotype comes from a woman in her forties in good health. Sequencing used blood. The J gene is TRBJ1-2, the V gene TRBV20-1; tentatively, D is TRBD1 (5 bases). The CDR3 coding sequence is TGCAGTGCTAGAGGTCGCAGGGAGAACTATGGCTACACCTTC. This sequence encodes CSARGRRENYGYTF.